The rows below give T cell receptor beta chains drawn from one sample of a study of shared clonotypes between healthy human individuals. TCRdb keeps only in-frame clones here, not all; method: immunoSEQ multiplex PCR. Of some 2.4 million clones in the sample, 93% were seen once. Material: naive CD4+ T cells from PBMCs. The receptors here all came from a man younger than 35 in good health. Some clones in this sample may be carry-over from other donors' samples. CDR3s include the opening cysteine and the closing phenylalanine or tryptophan.

j_call,v_call,cdr3_aa
TRBJ1-6,TRBV30,CAWDRGERSPLHF
TRBJ2-7,TRBV5-1,CASSAGTAPYEQYF
TRBJ2-3,TRBV5-6,CASRPTGAGRDTQYF
TRBJ1-5,TRBV7-8,CASGIGGQPQHF
TRBJ2-2,TRBV2,CASSVTGGDTGELFF
TRBJ2-5,TRBV11-2,CASSRYGAPQETQYF
TRBJ1-2,TRBV6-5,CASRSPGTYGYTF
TRBJ2-2,TRBV7-9,CASSFPAGTAGELFF
TRBJ2-7,TRBV5-1,CASSVSGGTYEQYF
TRBJ1-5,TRBV19,CASSIQGGNQPQHF
TRBJ2-3,TRBV5-6,CASSTGTGGSDTQYF
TRBJ1-5,TRBV18,CASSPGRLEQPQHF
TRBJ1-1,TRBV2,CASSPKTGWTEAFF
TRBJ2-7,TRBV9,CASSVGPDTSYEQYF
TRBJ2-1,TRBV11-1,CASSLVREQFF
TRBJ2-7,TRBV6-5,CASSYSRSAYEQYF
TRBJ2-7,TRBV25-1,CASSRGQGRGEQYF
TRBJ1-1,TRBV28,CASSRTIPEAFF
TRBJ2-2,TRBV7-3,CASSLKAAGGPGELFF
TRBJ2-1,TRBV28,CASSSTRVVNEQFF
TRBJ2-2,TRBV18,CASSQTTGELFF
TRBJ1-5,TRBV5-1,CASSLGTGRSNQPQHF
TRBJ1-2,TRBV7-9,CASSPGPDRGGYGYTF
TRBJ1-3,TRBV30,CAWDSYSGNTIYF
TRBJ2-2,TRBV7-2,CASSLTSGRVDTGELFF
TRBJ1-4,TRBV7-9,CASSLLAVGNEKLFF
TRBJ1-2,TRBV18,CASSLQGDYGYTF
TRBJ2-1,TRBV29-1,CSVGGALYNEQFF
TRBJ1-5,TRBV28,CASSWPRGLQPQHF
TRBJ1-2,TRBV5-8,CASSFGIPLGYTF
TRBJ2-7,TRBV7-2,CASSRGQGKYEQYF
TRBJ1-5,TRBV19,CASSIDRGNQPQHF
TRBJ1-2,TRBV27,CASSFGTGDGGYTF
TRBJ1-1,TRBV7-9,CASSLVGSRTEAFF
TRBJ1-4,TRBV2,CASRRRDRGQLNEKLFF
TRBJ2-1,TRBV5-1,CASSPTGGDEQFF
TRBJ2-7,TRBV18,CASSPPGTNTYEQYF
TRBJ2-3,TRBV28,CASSQGGSDTQYF
TRBJ2-3,TRBV7-2,CASSLVGGVTDTQYF
TRBJ1-5,TRBV7-8,CASSSTQGNLNQPQHF
TRBJ2-1,TRBV9,CASSVVGGAYNEQFF
TRBJ2-1,TRBV6-4,CASSDPYSGPYNEQFF
TRBJ1-1,TRBV7-3,CASSLDWVWTEAFF
TRBJ2-7,TRBV4-1,CASSQGGNSGEQYF
TRBJ2-7,TRBV6-1,CASSEVSRLYYEQYF
TRBJ1-4,TRBV4-3,CASSQVKTGGEKLFF
TRBJ2-4,TRBV5-1,CASSNPGTGGRPKNIQYF
TRBJ1-2,TRBV5-4,CASSLAVSGNYGYTF
TRBJ2-1,TRBV7-3,CASSLTGPADEQFF
TRBJ2-2,TRBV5-1,CASSHSGSIGELFF
TRBJ2-1,TRBV15,CATSRGPHNEQFF
TRBJ2-2,TRBV27,CASRPGTGNTGELFF
TRBJ1-5,TRBV7-3,CASSPKRNQPQHF